This TCR beta chain was retrieved from a study of blood T cells in healthy people across ages (dated by TCRdb to 2013 to 2016). In the study overall: Template switching captured roughly one uniquely barcoded TCR beta cDNA molecule per two T cells in model experiments. Age-related changes in TCR beta repertoire diversity were measured in the study by deep sequencing normalized with unique cDNA molecular identifiers. Four age groups were formed from the donors: young (average approximately 16 years), middle-aged (approximately 40), aged (more than 55) and long-lived (about 75). Donors of different ages were randomly distributed across sequencing lanes to avoid experimental bias. For two donors (one aged 18 to 30 and one aged 80 or older), the study analyzed two additional independent replicas of 1 million unique cDNA reads from the same blood draw.

Libraries were prepared through 5' RACE. Sequencing was carried out with an Illumina HiSeq 2500. The second PCR ran for roughly 7 to 12 cycles and used a J-beta primer mix along with a sample-barcoded 5' primer. A template-switch 5' adaptor carrying 12 random nucleotides introduced a unique molecular identifier onto each TCR beta cDNA molecule. Each sample yielded at least 2.5 million CDR3-containing paired-end reads. The Mint cDNA synthesis kit, primed by a TRBC-specific oligonucleotide, was used to synthesize first-strand cDNA from all RNA. All cDNA was treated with uracil-DNA glycosylase and then went through a first 18-cycle PCR with the universal primers M1SS and BC2_uni_R. The authors' pipeline ran thus. Normalization of each sample was performed by random selection of 1 million high-quality reads, each carrying a distinct molecular identifier. Reads sharing molecular identifiers were discarded rather than binned into consensus sequences. MiTCR, with a Q25 quality threshold and the strictest error-elimination algorithm, was used for CDR3 identification, clonotype clustering and error correction. A nonparametric unseen species model with Euler transformation was used to estimate lower-bound total TCR beta diversity. The public reads were reanalyzed by TCRdb: fastp trimming at Q25, MiXCR alignment, in-frame beta chains only. Merged by CDR3 protein, the rows form single entries marked with the most common genes and DNA. TCRdb's processing, not the authors' own work, is the source of the V and J calls. The sample table shows hundreds of thousands of distinct CDR3 sequences, and under 30% are seen once. About 18% of the sample belongs to the ten largest clones.

General conclusions and limits of the study: Estimates of total diversity based on one million sequenced T cells were considered lower bounds and underestimates. The percentage of naive T cells measured by flow cytometry correlated strongly with observed TCR beta diversity. Compared with the aged group, the long-lived group had more naive CD4+ T cells, fewer expanded clones and increased TCR diversity, a pattern suggesting age selection. As age increased, observed TCR beta diversity per million T cells dropped in a roughly linear way, and a significant reduction was already evident by age 40. Because donor CMV infection status was unknown, age-related changes in expanded clonotypes were potentially confounded. Because profiling used bulk unsorted PBMCs, naive and antigen-experienced compartments could not be compared conclusively.

Systemically healthy Caucasian individuals from Russia, around 39 in total and aged roughly 6 to 100 years, were included as donors. Each donor gave around 9 milliliters of peripheral blood, collected into EDTA-treated Vacutainer tubes. Ficoll-Paque density-gradient centrifugation was used to isolate PBMCs, with at least 6.5 million per sample. Total RNA, at least 5.5 micrograms per sample, was extracted from PBMCs with Trizol reagent. For every donor, flow cytometry on a PBMC aliquot measured the percentage of naive CD45RAhigh/CD27high T cells. This clonotype was counted only a few times. Its antigen is not yet known. One base away there is no much larger clone; base qualities are not given. The source of this sequence is a woman of 80 years or more in good health. Sequencing was done on a sample of blood.

The CDR3 sequence is CASSQTPNSLATNEKLFF. The nucleotides read TGCGCCAGCAGCCAGACCCCCAACAGCCTCGCAACTAATGAAAAACTGTTTTTT. The chain employs TRBV4-3 and TRBJ1-4, with the D gene not confidently named. The germline V gene supplies CDR1 LGHNA and CDR2 YSLEER. The CDR3 measures 18 amino acids from cysteine to phenylalanine. The retained sequence is limited to the CDR3, 54 bases, with the frame set at the first base. V loses 3 bases of germline sequence and J loses 0 bases, and the interval between the two ends is 17 bases.